These 10 T cell receptor beta chains came from one sample sequenced in a study of T cells in localized non-small cell lung cancer. Profiled with immunoSEQ multiplex PCR; TCRdb holds only in-frame clones, not every one. Among tens of thousands of clones, roughly 90% were seen once, and the ten largest hold less than 3.5%. Here the sequenced sample was peripheral blood, taken before any cancer treatment. These receptor sequences come from a female donor over 55 with stage I squamous cell lung carcinoma.

J is TRBJ1-5 and V is TRBV10-2, with a weak D call TRBD1 (5 bases). Trimming took 10 bases from V and 2 from J, leaving 18 bases between them. Germline lookup yields CDR1 WSHSY and CDR2 SAAADI. The CDR3 has 15 residues. In DNA, the CDR3 is TGCGCCACCACCGGGGGGAGTGCGGGCAATCAGCCCCAGCATTTT. Protein: CATTGGSAGNQPQHF.

The V and J genes are TRBV20-1 and TRBJ2-4, with D unclear. CDR1 is DFQATT and CDR2 is SNEGSKA in the germline V gene (reference sequence). The CDR3 extends over 11 amino acids. V lost 0 bases and J lost 5, with 2 bases in between. In DNA form, the CDR3 reads TGCAGTGCTAGAGACCAAAACATTCAGTACTTC. It yields the protein CSARDQNIQYF.

As concerns this clone: Other DNA sequences of this sample code for an identical CDR3. The chain combines TRBV9 with TRBJ2-3, with TRBD2 matching over 12 bases. Per germline, CDR1 SGDLS and CDR2 YYNGEE. The CDR3 is made up of 16 amino acids. Trimming at V came to 4 bases and at J to 2 bases, leaving 5 bases not matched to a gene. CDR3 DNA sequence: TGTGCCAGCAGCCCTCGGACTAGCGGGATCACAGATACGCAGTATTTT. This gives the protein CASSPRTSGITDTQYF.

The V and J genes are TRBV10-2 and TRBJ2-2; 7 bases align to TRBD2. The CDR3 runs 17 residues. CDR1 is WSHSY, CDR2 SAAADI, per germline. J gave up 6 bases and V 0 bases, and 10 bases lay outside the gene matches. The CDR3 protein is CASSESPGLGSAGELFF. The CDR3 DNA reads TGCGCCAGCAGTGAGTCGCCCGGACTAGGCTCAGCCGGGGAGCTGTTTTTT.

This chain connects TRBV7-6 to TRBJ2-1, with TRBD2 identical over 13 bases. The CDR3 sequence is 15 residues long. The germline V gene has CDR1 SGHVS and CDR2 FNYEAQ. Trimming removed 3 bases from V and 5 bases from J; junction bases left unmatched: 1. This CDR3 is CASSLGLAGHNEQFF. The CDR3 DNA reads TGTGCCAGCAGCTTGGGACTAGCGGGGCACAATGAGCAGTTCTTC.

This chain joins TRBV10-3 and TRBJ2-3, with D uncertain. Germline CDR1 ENHRY, CDR2 SYGVKD. The V and J ends lost 2 bases and 6 bases respectively, with 3 bases between them. The CDR3 runs 11 residues. The CDR3 DNA sequence: TGTGCCATCAGTGAGCTGGATACGCAGTATTTT. Encoded protein: CAISELDTQYF.

The rearrangement uses TRBV7-2 and TRBJ2-5, with 11 bases aligning to TRBD1. The J call may be wrong; the DNA end is better matched by TRBJ2-7. The length of the CDR3 is 14 residues. The germline V gene encodes CDR1 SGHTA and CDR2 FQGNSA. CDR3 in amino acids: CASSTDRGPYEQYF. The CDR3 coding sequence is TGTGCCAGCAGCACGGACAGGGGGCCTTACGAGCAGTACTTC.

The chain joins TRBV4-1 to TRBJ1-5, with D unclear. This CDR3 has 18 residues. Trimming cost V 1 base and J 1 base, with 17 bases left between them. Germline V CDR1 and CDR2: MGHRA, YSYEKL. The CDR3 spells CASSQVLAGRRSNQPQHF. The CDR3 DNA is TGCGCCAGCAGCCAAGTCCTAGCGGGTCGGAGGAGCAATCAGCCCCAGCATTTT.

The chain joins TRBV11-2 to TRBJ1-1, with a possible D match to TRBD1 (5 bases). Germline loops: CDR1 SGHAT, CDR2 FQNNGV. V was pared by 0 bases and J by 5 bases, with 13 bases between. The CDR3 totals 15 residues. This CDR3 reads CASSLDRPRQTEAFF. The CDR3 DNA sequence: TGTGCCAGCAGCTTAGATCGACCCAGACAGACTGAAGCTTTCTTT.

This sequence joins TRBV7-9 and TRBJ2-3, with D uncertain. V gave up 6 bases and J gave up 1 base, with 11 bases separating them. The CDR3 has 14 residues. Looked up from germline, CDR1 is SEHNR and CDR2 is FQNEAQ (reference sequence). The CDR3 sequence: CASRLVLGTDTQYF. CDR3 bases: TGTGCCAGCAGATTGGTACTCGGCACAGATACGCAGTATTTT.